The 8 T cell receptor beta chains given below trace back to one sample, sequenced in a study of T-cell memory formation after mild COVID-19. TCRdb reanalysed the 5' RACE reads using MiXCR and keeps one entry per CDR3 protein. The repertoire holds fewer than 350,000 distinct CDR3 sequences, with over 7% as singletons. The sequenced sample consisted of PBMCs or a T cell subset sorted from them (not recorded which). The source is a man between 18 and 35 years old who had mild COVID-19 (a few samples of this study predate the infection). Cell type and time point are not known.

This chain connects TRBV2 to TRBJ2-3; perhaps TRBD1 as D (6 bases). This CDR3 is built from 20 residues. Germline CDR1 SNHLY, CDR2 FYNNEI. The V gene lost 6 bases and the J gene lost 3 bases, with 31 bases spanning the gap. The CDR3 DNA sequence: TGTGCCAGCAGCCGCCGTGGGCAGGGGCCCTTGTCAAGGCCGACAGATACGCAGTATTTT. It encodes CASSRRGQGPLSRPTDTQYF.

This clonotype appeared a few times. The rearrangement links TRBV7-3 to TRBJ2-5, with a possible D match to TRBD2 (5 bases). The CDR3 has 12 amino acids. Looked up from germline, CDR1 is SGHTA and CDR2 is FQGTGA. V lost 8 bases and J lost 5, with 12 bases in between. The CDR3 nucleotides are TGTGCCAGCGGGAATCGCGGGGAGACCCAGTACTTC. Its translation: CASGNRGETQYF.

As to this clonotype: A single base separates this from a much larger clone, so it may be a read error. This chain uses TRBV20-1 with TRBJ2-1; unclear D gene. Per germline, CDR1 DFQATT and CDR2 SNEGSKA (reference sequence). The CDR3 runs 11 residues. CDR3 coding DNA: TGCAGTGCTAGAGCACCGCATGAGCAGTTATTC. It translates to CSARAPHEQLF.

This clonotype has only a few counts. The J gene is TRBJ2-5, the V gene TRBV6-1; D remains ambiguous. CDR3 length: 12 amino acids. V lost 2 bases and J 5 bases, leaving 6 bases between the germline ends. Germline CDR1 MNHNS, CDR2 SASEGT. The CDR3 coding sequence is TGTGCCAGCAGTGAATTAGCCGAGACCCAGTACTTC. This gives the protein CASSELAETQYF.

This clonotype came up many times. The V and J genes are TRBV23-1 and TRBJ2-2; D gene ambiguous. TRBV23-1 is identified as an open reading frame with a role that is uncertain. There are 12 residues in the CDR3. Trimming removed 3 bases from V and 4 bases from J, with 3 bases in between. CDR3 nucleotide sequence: TGCGCCAGCAGTCAGATCACCGGGGAGCTGTTTTTT. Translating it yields CASSQITGELFF.

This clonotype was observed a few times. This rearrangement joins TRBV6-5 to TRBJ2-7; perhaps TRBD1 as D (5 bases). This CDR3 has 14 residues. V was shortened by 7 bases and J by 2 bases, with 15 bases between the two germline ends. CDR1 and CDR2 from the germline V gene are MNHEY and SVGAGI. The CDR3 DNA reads TGTGCCAGCAACCCAGGGTTACGCCCCTACGAGCAGTACGTC. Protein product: CASNPGLRPYEQYV.

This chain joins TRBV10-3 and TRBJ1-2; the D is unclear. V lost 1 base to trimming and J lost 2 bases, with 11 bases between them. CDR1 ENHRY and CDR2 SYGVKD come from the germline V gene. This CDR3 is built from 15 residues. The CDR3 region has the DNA TGTGCCATCAGTGAGTGGGAGGGTGACAACTATGGCTACACCTTC. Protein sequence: CAISEWEGDNYGYTF.

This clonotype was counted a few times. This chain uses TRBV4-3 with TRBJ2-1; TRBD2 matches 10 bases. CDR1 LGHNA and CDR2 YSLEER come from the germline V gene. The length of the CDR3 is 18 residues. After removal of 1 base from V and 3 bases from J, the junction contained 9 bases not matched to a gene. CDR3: CASSQVGGLAGDYNEQFF. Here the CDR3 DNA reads TGCGCCAGCAGCCAAGTAGGTGGCCTAGCGGGGGACTACAATGAGCAGTTCTTC.